The next 30 T cell receptor beta chains were all read from a single sample in a study of Ad26.COV2.S vaccination and SARS-CoV-2 variants. Described treatment: about 20 received Ad26.COV2.S at low or high dose, single or two shots; roughly five received placebo; per-sample allocation not given. The study sampled participants on day 63 after the first vaccine or placebo injection. Libraries were prepared by immunoSEQ multiplex PCR; TCRdb keeps only in-frame clonotypes and omits some of them. The repertoire holds about 370,000 clones, with 70% to 90% as singletons. The sequences come from peripheral blood, collected in a trial of Ad26.COV2.S vaccine versus placebo. The receptors stem from a person aged 18-60 years who received the Ad26.COV2.S COVID-19 vaccine or a placebo.

This clone was seen only once. The chain has TRBV14 and TRBJ1-1; weak D call: TRBD1 (5 bases). This CDR3 contains 15 residues. V was shortened by 3 bases and J by 9 bases, with 20 bases between the two germline ends. The germline V gene encodes CDR1 SGHDN and CDR2 FVKESK. CDR3 sequence: CASSQAGGAYRQAFF. As DNA, the CDR3 is TGTGCCAGCAGCCAGGCTGGAGGGGCGTATCGTCAAGCTTTCTTT.

V is TRBV27 and J is TRBJ2-4; D unresolved. The germline V gene has CDR1 MNHEY and CDR2 SMNVEV (reference sequence). The CDR3 is made up of 13 amino acids. The V and J ends lost 3 bases and 6 bases respectively, with 9 bases between them. The CDR3 sequence: CASSFIDGNIQYF. The CDR3 region has the DNA TGTGCCAGCAGTTTTATCGACGGAAACATTCAGTACTTC.

This rearrangement joins TRBV7-2 to TRBJ2-1; tentatively, D is TRBD2 (6 bases). This CDR3 region has 15 residues. V lost 5 bases, J lost 8 bases, and 19 bases lay in between. Germline V gives CDR1 SGHTA, CDR2 FQGNSA. CDR3 DNA: TGTGCCAGCAGCCCCGGGACTTTCTCCCCAGATGAGCAGTTCTTC. Residues: CASSPGTFSPDEQFF.

This clone was counted once. J is TRBJ1-4 and V is TRBV2; D may be TRBD1 (6 bases). This CDR3 spans 18 amino acids. Germline V gene lookup returns CDR1 SNHLY and CDR2 FYNNEI. V was pared by 9 bases and J by 0 bases, with 23 bases between. The DNA for the CDR3 is TGTGCCAGTACGGAGGACAGACAAATCTTGTCAACTAATGAAAAACTGTTTTTT. This codes for CASTEDRQILSTNEKLFF.

Notes on this clone: The junction and the germline gene differ at one end; a read error may be behind it. The CDR3 DNA reads TGTGCCAGCAGAGAAGACAGGGGACATCAAGAGACCCAGTACTTC. It codes for CASREDRGHQETQYF. The genes are TRBV6-1 and TRBJ2-5; 8 bases are a match to TRBD1. CDR3 length equals 15 residues. The V gene's germline CDR1 is MNHNS and CDR2 SASEGT.

In this sample, this clone turned up a few times. The J gene is TRBJ1-6, the V gene TRBV10-3; 9 bases map to TRBD1. This CDR3 has 14 amino acids. V was pared by 6 bases and J by 9 bases, with 6 bases of the junction left unmatched. Germline V gene sequence: CDR1 ENHRY, CDR2 SYGVKD. The CDR3 loop is CAISQDRGTSPLHF. The CDR3 DNA reads TGTGCCATCAGCCAGGACAGGGGAACTTCACCCCTCCACTTT.

CDR3 nucleotides: TGTGCCAGTAGTATACATACTGAAGCTTTCTTT. The encoded protein is CASSIHTEAFF. V is TRBV19 and J is TRBJ1-1; D call uncertain. Germline-derived CDR1 and CDR2 are LNHDA and SQIVND (reference sequence). V was shortened by 2 bases and J by 5 bases, with 3 bases between the two germline ends. The CDR3 runs to 11 residues.

V gene TRBV10-1 combines with J gene TRBJ1-2, with unresolved D. In germline, CDR1 is WNHNN, CDR2 SYGVQD (reference sequence). Trimming stripped 0 bases from V and 3 bases from J, with 8 bases between. The CDR3 is 14 amino acids. The CDR3 DNA reads TGCGCCAGCAGTGAGTCGCCGGTGGACTATGGCTACACCTTC. This translates into CASSESPVDYGYTF.

This clone was recorded only once. This chain connects TRBV27 to TRBJ1-2, with TRBD1 identical over 8 bases. There are 17 residues in the CDR3. V was clipped by 3 bases and J by 0 bases; unmatched bases: 9. Looked up from germline, CDR1 is MNHEY and CDR2 is SMNVEV (reference sequence). The CDR3: CASSLSAGGHTNYGYTF. CDR3 bases: TGTGCCAGCAGTTTGTCAGCAGGGGGCCATACTAACTATGGCTACACCTTC.

This chain connects TRBV4-1 to TRBJ1-2; D ambiguous. Germline V gives CDR1 MGHRA, CDR2 YSYEKL. The CDR3 contains 15 residues. V was clipped by 5 bases and J by 2 bases, with 15 bases between them. The CDR3 nucleotides read TGCGCCAGCAGCTCCAGGACGGTTGAAAACTATGGCTACACCTTC. Amino acid sequence: CASSSRTVENYGYTF.

The gene calls are TRBV18 and TRBJ2-2; maybe TRBD2 (5 bases). The V end was cut by 6 bases, the J end by 4 bases, with 12 bases between. This CDR3 region has 14 residues. Per germline, CDR1 KGHSH and CDR2 LQKENI. In DNA form, the CDR3 reads TGTGCCAGCTCGTCGCGTGGAGGCACCGGGGAGCTGTTTTTT. It specifies CASSSRGGTGELFF.

The chain carries TRBV2 and TRBJ2-5, with a tentative D call TRBD2 (6 bases). The V gene lost 8 bases and the J gene lost 6 bases, with 16 bases spanning the gap. The CDR3 contains 13 residues. The germline V gene has CDR1 SNHLY and CDR2 FYNNEI. CDR3 protein: CASRTQGGKTQYF. The CDR3 coding sequence is TGTGCCAGCCGGACTCAGGGAGGAAAGACCCAGTACTTC. The full variable domain, completed using reference TRBV2 and TRBJ2-5, is EPEVTQTPSHQVTQMGQEVILRCVPISNHLYFYWYRQILGQKVEFLVSFYNNEISEKSEIFDDQFSVERPDGSNFTLKIRSTKLEDSAMYFCASRTQGGKTQYFGPGTRLLVL.

The rearrangement joins TRBV7-2 to TRBJ1-5; D is possibly TRBD1 (5 bases). This CDR3 is built from 16 residues. The V gene lost 2 bases and the J gene lost 3 bases, with 14 bases spanning the gap. The germline V gene has CDR1 SGHTA and CDR2 FQGNSA. CDR3 nucleotides: TGTGCCAGCAGCTTAAAGTGGACACTCAACAATCAGCCCCAGCATTTT. Protein sequence: CASSLKWTLNNQPQHF.

The rearrangement uses TRBV5-1 and TRBJ2-2; 11 nucleotides match TRBD1. From germline, CDR1 is SGHRS and CDR2 YFSETQ. With V trimmed by 4 bases and J by 6 bases, 5 bases remained unmatched. This CDR3 region has 15 residues. The CDR3 loop is CASSPAGQGAGELFF. In DNA form, the CDR3 reads TGCGCCAGCAGCCCGGCGGGACAGGGGGCCGGGGAGCTGTTTTTT.

This clone was recorded only once. The CDR3 loop is CASSSRLDRVFSYEQYF. In nucleotides, the CDR3 is TGCGCCAGCAGCTCCCGCCTGGACAGGGTCTTCTCCTACGAGCAGTACTTC. The V and J genes are TRBV5-1 and TRBJ2-7; 8 nucleotides line up with TRBD1. The germline V gene encodes CDR1 SGHRS and CDR2 YFSETQ. This CDR3 has 17 residues. V trimming: 3 bases; J trimming: 0 bases; junction bases outside the gene matches: 11.

In DNA form, the CDR3 reads TGTGCCAGCAGCTTAGAAGAGTTCCAAACTTCACCCCTCCACTTT. This codes for CASSLEEFQTSPLHF. The chain is built from TRBV7-9 and TRBJ1-6; D ambiguous. CDR1 is SEHNR, CDR2 FQNEAQ, per germline (reference sequence). V was pared by 1 base and J by 9 bases, with 13 bases between. The CDR3 runs 15 residues.

This chain links TRBV5-1 with TRBJ1-4; D perhaps matches TRBD1 (5 bases). The CDR3 is made up of 15 amino acids. Between the trimmed V and J ends, which lost 4 bases and 4 bases, there was a span of 14 bases. Looked up from germline, CDR1 is SGHRS and CDR2 is YFSETQ. In nucleotides, the CDR3 is TGCGCCAGCAGCACCGACAGCCAGGATAATGAAAAACTGTTTTTT. As protein: CASSTDSQDNEKLFF.

The V and J genes are TRBV5-4 and TRBJ1-4, with D tentatively TRBD1 (5 bases). Germline loops: CDR1 SGHNT, CDR2 YYREEE (reference sequence). Trimming took 0 bases from V and 3 from J, leaving 9 bases between them. The CDR3 has 15 residues. The CDR3 here is CASSLASGANEKLFF. CDR3 DNA sequence: TGTGCCAGCAGCTTGGCCTCGGGGGCTAATGAAAAACTGTTTTTT.

The chain carries TRBV9 and TRBJ1-1; D is perhaps TRBD1 (5 bases). CDR1 SGDLS and CDR2 YYNGEE come from the germline V gene. The germline V and J ends were trimmed by 3 bases and 1 base, with 10 bases remaining between them. The CDR3 runs 14 residues. The CDR3 loop is CASSGGRANTEAFF. Written as DNA, the CDR3 is TGTGCCAGCAGCGGGGGACGGGCGAACACTGAAGCTTTCTTT.

V is TRBV3-1 (or the pseudogene TRBV3-2) and J is TRBJ1-5; TRBD1 matches at 8 bases. The CDR3 is 15 amino acids. CDR1 and CDR2 from the germline V gene are LGHDT and YNNKEL (reference sequence). The V gene end was trimmed by 3 bases and the J gene end by 2 bases; junction bases not matched to a gene: 3. DNA for the CDR3: TGTGCCAGCAGCCAGGACAGGGTTCGCAATCAGCCCCAGCATTTT. It yields the protein CASSQDRVRNQPQHF.

This rearrangement joins TRBV2 to TRBJ2-1; 8 nucleotides line up with TRBD1. The germline CDR1 and CDR2 sequences are SNHLY and FYNNEI. J was trimmed by 6 bases and V by 8 bases; bases with no gene match: 9. This CDR3 comprises 14 residues. The CDR3 is CASGRTGMVNEQFF. The CDR3 bases are TGTGCCAGCGGCCGGACAGGGATGGTCAATGAGCAGTTCTTC.

This clone showed up just a few times. The chain employs TRBV12-3 or TRBV12-4 and TRBJ1-1, with D unresolved. This CDR3 is built from 11 residues. Trimming took off 5 bases at V and 10 bases at J, with 11 bases between the two ends. The CDR3 sequence: CASSNNVGAFF. The CDR3 nucleotides are TGTGCCAGCAGTAACAACGTCGGAGCTTTCTTT.

V and J are TRBV7-9 and TRBJ1-2, with TRBD1 identical over 8 bases. V gave up 1 base and J gave up 4 bases; unmatched junction bases: 2. Germline V gives CDR1 SEHNR, CDR2 FQNEAQ (reference sequence). The CDR3 totals 14 residues. CDR3 loop: CASSLGQGSYGYTF. The DNA for the CDR3 is TGTGCCAGCAGCTTAGGACAGGGGAGCTATGGCTACACCTTC.

The chain has TRBV7-2 and TRBJ2-7; D perhaps matches TRBD2 (5 bases). Germline V lookup: CDR1 SGHTA, CDR2 FQGNSA. Trimming removed 1 base at V and 2 bases at J, with 9 bases between. CDR3 length equals 14 residues. The CDR3 bases are TGTGCCAGCAGCTTAGGGACTTCTGCCTACGAGCAGTACTTC. Translating gives CASSLGTSAYEQYF.

This rearrangement joins TRBV7-9 to TRBJ2-5; TRBD2 matches at 7 bases. J was trimmed by 3 bases and V by 5 bases; bases with no gene match: 15. The CDR3 contains 17 residues. Per the germline V gene, CDR1 is SEHNR and CDR2 is FQNEAQ (reference sequence). In DNA form, the CDR3 reads TGTGCCAGCAGCCTAAGAGTAGGGAGGGGAGCCGAAGAGACCCAGTACTTC. Protein product: CASSLRVGRGAEETQYF.

The chain uses TRBV10-3 and TRBJ2-2; 9 bases map to TRBD1. Germline CDR1 ENHRY, CDR2 SYGVKD. The CDR3 runs to 14 residues. V was clipped by 6 bases and J by 5 bases; unmatched bases: 4. The DNA for the CDR3 is TGTGCCATCAGGGCGGGACAGGGTACCGGGGAGCTGTTTTTT. Its translation: CAIRAGQGTGELFF.

CDR3 sequence reads: CASSANRYNEQFF. DNA for the CDR3: TGTGCCAGCAGTGCGAACAGGTACAATGAGCAGTTCTTC. This chain joins TRBV2 and TRBJ2-1; D is perhaps TRBD1 (5 bases). This CDR3 spans 13 amino acids. The V and J ends lost 4 bases and 4 bases respectively, with 8 bases between them. Germline CDR1 reads SNHLY; CDR2 reads FYNNEI.

The J gene is TRBJ2-1, the V gene TRBV15, with unresolved D. V was trimmed by 2 bases and J by 6 bases, leaving 17 bases between them. The germline V gene encodes CDR1 LNHNV and CDR2 YYDKDF (reference sequence). CDR3 size: 16 residues. CDR3 protein: CATSRSPGVTFNEQFF. The CDR3 DNA reads as TGTGCCACCAGCAGATCCCCGGGTGTTACCTTCAATGAGCAGTTCTTC.

This rearrangement joins TRBV14 to TRBJ1-3; D is possibly TRBD1 (6 bases). CDR1 is SGHDN and CDR2 is FVKESK in the germline V gene. Trimming took 1 base from V and 4 from J, leaving 11 bases between them. This CDR3 has 15 residues. The CDR3 sequence: CASSQVWGQGNTIYF. The CDR3 DNA reads TGTGCCAGCAGCCAAGTCTGGGGGCAAGGAAACACCATATATTTT.

There are a few counts of this clone. This rearrangement joins TRBV6-5 to TRBJ2-5; TRBD2 matches 12 bases. The CDR3 covers 13 residues. Germline V gene sequence: CDR1 MNHEY, CDR2 SVGAGI. J was trimmed by 6 bases and V by 6 bases; bases with no gene match: 2. CDR3 residues: CASSGLAGKTQYF. The CDR3 nucleotides read TGTGCCAGCAGCGGACTAGCGGGAAAGACCCAGTACTTC.